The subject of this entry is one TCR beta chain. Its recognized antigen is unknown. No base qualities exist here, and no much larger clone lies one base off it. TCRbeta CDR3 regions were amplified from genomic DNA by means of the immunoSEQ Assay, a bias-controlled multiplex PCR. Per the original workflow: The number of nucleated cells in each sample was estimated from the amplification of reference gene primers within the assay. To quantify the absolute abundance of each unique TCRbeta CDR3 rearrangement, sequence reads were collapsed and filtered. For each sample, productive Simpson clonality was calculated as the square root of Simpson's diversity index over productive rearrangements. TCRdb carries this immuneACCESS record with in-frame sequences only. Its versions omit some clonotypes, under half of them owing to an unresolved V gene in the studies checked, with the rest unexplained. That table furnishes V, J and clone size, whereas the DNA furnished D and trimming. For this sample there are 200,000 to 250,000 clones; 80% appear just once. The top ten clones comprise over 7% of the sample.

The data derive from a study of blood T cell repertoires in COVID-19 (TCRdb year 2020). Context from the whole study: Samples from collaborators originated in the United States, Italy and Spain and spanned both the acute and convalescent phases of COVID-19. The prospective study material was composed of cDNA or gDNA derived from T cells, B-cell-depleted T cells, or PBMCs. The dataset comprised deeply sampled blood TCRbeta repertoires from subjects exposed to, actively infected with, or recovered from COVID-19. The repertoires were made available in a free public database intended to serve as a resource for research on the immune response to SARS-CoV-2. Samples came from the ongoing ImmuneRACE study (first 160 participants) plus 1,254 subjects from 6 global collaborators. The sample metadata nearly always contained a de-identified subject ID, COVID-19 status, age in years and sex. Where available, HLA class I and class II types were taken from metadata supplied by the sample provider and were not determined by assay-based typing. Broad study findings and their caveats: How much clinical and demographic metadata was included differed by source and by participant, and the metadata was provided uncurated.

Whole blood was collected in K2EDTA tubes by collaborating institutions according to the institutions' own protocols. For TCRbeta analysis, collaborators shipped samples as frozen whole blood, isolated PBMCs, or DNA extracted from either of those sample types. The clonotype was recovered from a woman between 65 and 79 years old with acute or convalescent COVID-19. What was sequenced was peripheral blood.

This receptor has the CDR3 CASSSDRRNTDTQYF. The base sequence is TGTGCCAGCAGCTCGGACAGGCGAAACACAGATACGCAGTATTTT. The V and J genes are TRBV27 and TRBJ2-3, and TRBD1 aligns with 7 junction nucleotides. V and J are trimmed by 6 bases and 2 bases, and the gene matches miss 8 bases of the junction. The CDR3 measures 15 amino acids from cysteine to phenylalanine. Only the CDR3 portion is preserved as DNA: 45 bases, with reading frame beginning at the first base. CDR1 MNHEY and CDR2 SMNVEV are derived from the germline V gene (reference sequence).